This T cell receptor (beta chain) derives from a study of beta chain features in type 1 diabetes. Per the germline V gene, CDR1 is SNHLY and CDR2 is FYNNEI. This CDR3 contains 13 residues. Trimming cost V 6 bases and J 0 bases, with 6 bases left between them. The sample holds a few counts of this clone. All of the isolated RNA was reverse transcribed, so expressed TCRB transcripts were sequenced. Using immunoSEQ multiplex PCR, the repertoire was profiled, and TCRdb retains in-frame clones only, with some absent. The table lists roughly 400,000 clones, around 13% of them singletons. The clonotype originates from a young man in good health. This sequence joins TRBV2 and TRBJ2-1; unclear D gene. Material for sequencing was naive CD4+ T cells from blood. In DNA, the CDR3 is TGTGCCAGCAGATCCCTCTCCTACAATGAGCAGTTCTTC. Protein product: CASRSLSYNEQFF.